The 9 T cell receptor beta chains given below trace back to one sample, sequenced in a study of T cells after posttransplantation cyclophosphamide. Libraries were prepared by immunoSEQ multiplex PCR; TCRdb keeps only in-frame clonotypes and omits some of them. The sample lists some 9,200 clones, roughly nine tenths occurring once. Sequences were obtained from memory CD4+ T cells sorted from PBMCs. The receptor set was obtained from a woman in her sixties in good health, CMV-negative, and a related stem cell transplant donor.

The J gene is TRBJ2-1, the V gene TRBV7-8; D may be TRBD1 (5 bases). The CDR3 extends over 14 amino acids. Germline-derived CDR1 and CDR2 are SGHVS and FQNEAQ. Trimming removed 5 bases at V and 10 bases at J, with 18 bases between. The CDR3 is CASSPGAHSWEQFF. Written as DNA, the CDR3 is TGTGCCAGCAGCCCTGGGGCCCATAGTTGGGAGCAGTTCTTC. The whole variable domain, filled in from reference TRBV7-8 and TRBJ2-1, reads GAGVSQSPRYKVAKRGQDVALRCDPISGHVSLFWYQQALGQGPEFLTYFQNEAQLDKSGLPSDRFFAERPEGSVSTLKIQRTQQEDSAVYLCASSPGAHSWEQFFGPGTRLTVL.

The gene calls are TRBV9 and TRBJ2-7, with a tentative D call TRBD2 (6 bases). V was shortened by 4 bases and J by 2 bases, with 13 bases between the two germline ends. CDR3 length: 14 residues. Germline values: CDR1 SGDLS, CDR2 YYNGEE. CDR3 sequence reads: CASSYRDSTYEQYF. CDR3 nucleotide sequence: TGTGCCAGCAGCTACCGGGACTCAACCTACGAGCAGTACTTC. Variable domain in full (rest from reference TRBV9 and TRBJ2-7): DSGVTQTPKHLITATGQRVTLRCSPRSGDLSVYWYQQSLDQGLQFLIQYYNGEERAKGNILERFSAQQFPDLHSELNLSSLELGDSALYFCASSYRDSTYEQYFGPGTRLTVT.

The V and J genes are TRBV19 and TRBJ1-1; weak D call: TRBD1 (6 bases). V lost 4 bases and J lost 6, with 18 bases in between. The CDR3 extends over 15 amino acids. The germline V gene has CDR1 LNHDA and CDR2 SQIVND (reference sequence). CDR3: CASSRARGGSAEAFF. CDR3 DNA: TGTGCCAGTAGTAGGGCGAGGGGGGGGTCGGCTGAAGCTTTCTTT. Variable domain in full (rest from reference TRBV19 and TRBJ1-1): DGGITQSPKYLFRKEGQNVTLSCEQNLNHDAMYWYRQDPGQGLRLIYYSQIVNDFQKGDIAEGYSVSREKKESFPLTVTSAQKNPTAFYLCASSRARGGSAEAFFGQGTRLTVV.

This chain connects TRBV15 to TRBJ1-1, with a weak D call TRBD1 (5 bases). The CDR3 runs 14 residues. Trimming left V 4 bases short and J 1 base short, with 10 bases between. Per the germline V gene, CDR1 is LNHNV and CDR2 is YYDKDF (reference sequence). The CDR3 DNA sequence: TGTGCCACCAGCACAGTCAGGGCGAACACTGAAGCTTTCTTT. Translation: CATSTVRANTEAFF.

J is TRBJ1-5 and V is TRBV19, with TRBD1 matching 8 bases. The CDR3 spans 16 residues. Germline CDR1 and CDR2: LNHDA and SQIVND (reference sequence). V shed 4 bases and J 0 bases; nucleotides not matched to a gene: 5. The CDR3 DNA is TGTGCCAGTAGTAGGGGACAGGCAAATAGCAATCAGCCCCAGCATTTT. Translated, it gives CASSRGQANSNQPQHF.

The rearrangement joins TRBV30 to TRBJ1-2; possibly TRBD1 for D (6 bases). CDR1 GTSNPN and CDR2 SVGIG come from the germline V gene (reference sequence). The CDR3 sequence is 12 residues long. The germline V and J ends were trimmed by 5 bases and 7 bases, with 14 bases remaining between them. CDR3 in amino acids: CAWGGPGGGYTF. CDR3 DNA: TGTGCCTGGGGGGGCCCGGGTGGTGGCTACACCTTC.

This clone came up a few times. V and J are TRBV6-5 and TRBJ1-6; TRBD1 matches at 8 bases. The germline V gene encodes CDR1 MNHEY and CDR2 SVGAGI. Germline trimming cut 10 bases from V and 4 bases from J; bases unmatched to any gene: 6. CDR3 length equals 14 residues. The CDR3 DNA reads TGTGCCACCTCTCGGGACAGGTATAATTCACCCCTCCACTTT. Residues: CATSRDRYNSPLHF.

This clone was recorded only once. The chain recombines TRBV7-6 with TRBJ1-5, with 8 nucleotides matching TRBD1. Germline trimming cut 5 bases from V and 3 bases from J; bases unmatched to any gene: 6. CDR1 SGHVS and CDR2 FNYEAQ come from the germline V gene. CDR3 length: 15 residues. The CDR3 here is CASSPRDRINQPQHF. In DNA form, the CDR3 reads TGTGCCAGCAGCCCCCGGGACAGGATCAATCAGCCCCAGCATTTT.

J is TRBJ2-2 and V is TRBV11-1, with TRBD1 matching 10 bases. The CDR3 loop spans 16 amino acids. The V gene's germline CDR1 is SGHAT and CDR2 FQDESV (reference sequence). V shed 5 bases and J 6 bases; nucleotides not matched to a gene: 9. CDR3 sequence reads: CASSPQAGQGSGELFF. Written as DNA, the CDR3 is TGTGCCAGCAGCCCCCAGGCGGGACAGGGGTCCGGGGAGCTGTTTTTT.